The 31 T cell receptor beta chains in this list originate from one sample, sequenced in a study of cytomegalovirus exposure and HLA in healthy donors. The assay was immunoSEQ multiplex PCR, and TCRdb's table has in-frame clones only and misses some. The sample carries hundreds of thousands of clones, roughly 83% recorded once. The specimen sequenced was PBMCs. The receptors derive from a woman aged 25 to 39 in good health and CMV-seropositive.

The rearrangement links TRBV27 to TRBJ1-1; TRBD1 matches 7 bases. This CDR3 spans 15 amino acids. After removal of 8 bases from V and 5 bases from J, the junction contained 14 bases not matched to a gene. CDR1 is MNHEY, CDR2 SMNVEV, per germline (reference sequence). The CDR3 sequence: CASVGRDSKGTEAFF. DNA for the CDR3: TGTGCCAGCGTAGGGCGGGACAGCAAGGGAACTGAAGCTTTCTTT.

This clone was counted a few times. The gene calls are TRBV28 and TRBJ1-5; D gene uncertain. Germline loops: CDR1 MDHEN, CDR2 SYDVKM. V lost 3 bases to trimming and J lost 0 bases, with 6 bases between them. The CDR3 runs to 14 residues. CDR3 loop: CASSFPDSNQPQHF. As DNA, the CDR3 is TGTGCCAGCAGTTTTCCAGATAGCAATCAGCCCCAGCATTTT. Filled out from reference TRBV28 and TRBJ1-5, the complete variable domain reads DVKVTQSSRYLVKRTGEKVFLECVQDMDHENMFWYRQDPGLGLRLIYFSYDVKMKEKGDIPEGYSVSREKKERFSLILESASTNQTSMYLCASSFPDSNQPQHFGDGTRLSIL.

The gene calls are TRBV9 and TRBJ1-2; D unresolved. V lost 4 bases and J 0 bases, leaving 13 bases between the germline ends. In germline, CDR1 is SGDLS, CDR2 YYNGEE. The CDR3 is made up of 15 amino acids. The CDR3, as DNA: TGTGCCAGCAGCCCAGGTGGCAGCTCTAACTATGGCTACACCTTC. Translated: CASSPGGSSNYGYTF.

This clone was counted a few times. This chain joins TRBV18 and TRBJ1-2; TRBD1 agrees at 8 bases. Germline CDR1 KGHSH, CDR2 LQKENI. With 4 bases clipped from V and 7 bases from J, the junction kept 8 bases outside the gene matches. CDR3 size: 14 residues. The DNA of the CDR3 is TGTGCCAGCTCACTCGGACAGGGCCAGGGTGGCTACACCTTC. Translating gives CASSLGQGQGGYTF.

In this sample, this clone turned up once. The chain links TRBV7-2 to TRBJ2-2, with 11 bases matching TRBD2. Trimming at V came to 5 bases and at J to 6 bases, leaving 8 bases not matched to a gene. CDR3 size: 16 residues. CDR1 and CDR2 (germline): SGHTA, FQGNSA. In nucleotides, the CDR3 is TGTGCCAGCAGCCCCCGTAGCGGGAGGGCCCCCGGGGAGCTGTTTTTT. It is translated as CASSPRSGRAPGELFF.

This clone appeared many times. The chain couples TRBV6-5 to TRBJ2-1; D is possibly TRBD1 (6 bases). Trimming shortened V by 2 bases and J by 16 bases, and 18 bases separated the two germline ends. The CDR3 has 13 residues. The germline gives CDR1 MNHEY, CDR2 SVGAGI. CDR3 loop: CASSYNKGESQFF. In DNA form, the CDR3 reads TGTGCCAGCAGTTACAATAAGGGGGAGAGTCAATTCTTC.

The V gene is TRBV7-9, the J gene TRBJ2-7, with 9 bases fitting TRBD1. This CDR3 contains 16 residues. The germline gives CDR1 SEHNR, CDR2 FQNEAQ (reference sequence). After removal of 5 bases from V and 6 bases from J, the junction contained 14 bases not matched to a gene. CDR3 in amino acids: CASSVGSGTGPTEQYF. The CDR3 bases are TGTGCCAGCAGCGTAGGCTCCGGGACAGGGCCTACCGAGCAGTACTTC.

This clone has just one count. This rearrangement joins TRBV27 to TRBJ1-2; TRBD1 matches 9 bases. Unmatched junction bases numbered 10, after V lost 6 bases and J lost 2 bases. This CDR3 is 16 amino acids long. In germline, CDR1 is MNHEY, CDR2 SMNVEV (reference sequence). The CDR3 spells CASRLRGTGRNYGYTF. The CDR3 region has the DNA TGTGCCAGCAGGCTTAGAGGGACAGGGAGAAACTATGGCTACACCTTC.

The genes are TRBV5-1 and TRBJ1-5; D gene uncertain. The V gene's germline CDR1 is SGHRS and CDR2 YFSETQ. Trimming removed 4 bases from V and 9 bases from J, with 17 bases in between. The CDR3 totals 14 residues. CDR3 loop: CASSLRAGQGPQHF. CDR3 DNA sequence: TGCGCCAGCAGCCTACGGGCAGGCCAAGGGCCCCAGCATTTT.

This clone was seen a handful of times. CDR3 sequence (DNA): TGTGCCAGCTCCAGAACAGGGGGGAACACCGGGGAGCTGTTTTTT. It translates to CASSRTGGNTGELFF. This chain links TRBV7-9 with TRBJ2-2; 8 nucleotides match TRBD1. The germline CDR1 and CDR2 sequences are SEHNR and FQNEAQ (reference sequence). V was clipped by 8 bases and J by 1 base; unmatched bases: 6. The CDR3 spans 15 residues.

In this sample, this clone turned up a few times. The CDR3 DNA sequence: TGCGCCAGCAGCCGATGGGCGGGAGTCGGTGGGTACGAGCAGTACTTC. It translates to CASSRWAGVGGYEQYF. V and J are TRBV5-1 and TRBJ2-7, with 7 bases fitting TRBD2. Unmatched junction bases numbered 14, after V lost 4 bases and J lost 4 bases. The CDR3 loop spans 16 amino acids. Germline assignment: CDR1 SGHRS and CDR2 YFSETQ. The full variable domain, its missing parts supplied by reference TRBV5-1 and TRBJ2-7, is KAGVTQTPRYLIKTRGQQVTLSCSPISGHRSVSWYQQTPGQGLQFLFEYFSETQRNKGNFPGRFSGRQFSNSRSEMNVSTLELGDSALYLCASSRWAGVGGYEQYFGPGTRLTVT.

The genes are TRBV5-1 and TRBJ2-7; 8 bases fit TRBD1. Germline V gives CDR1 SGHRS, CDR2 YFSETQ. This CDR3 contains 14 residues. V lost 4 bases to trimming and J lost 1 base; unmatched junction nucleotides: 4. The CDR3 protein is CASSLDRGSYEQYF. CDR3 sequence (DNA): TGCGCCAGCAGCCTAGACAGGGGATCCTACGAGCAGTACTTC.

This sequence joins TRBV10-3 and TRBJ2-1; 10 bases are a match to TRBD2. CDR1 and CDR2 (germline): ENHRY, SYGVKD. The CDR3 length is 14 residues. V lost 7 bases, J lost 8 bases, and 8 bases stayed unmatched. This CDR3 is CAITQLAGADEQFF. The CDR3 coding sequence is TGTGCCATCACCCAGCTAGCGGGAGCGGATGAGCAGTTCTTC.

The V call is TRBV14, the J call TRBJ2-7; 8 bases are shared with TRBD2. CDR1 is SGHDN, CDR2 FVKESK, per germline. Unmatched junction bases numbered 16, after V lost 6 bases and J lost 0 bases. This CDR3 is 18 amino acids long. The DNA of the CDR3 is TGTGCCAGCAGTCGCGAGTGGGCTAGCGGGCCTAGCTCCTACGAGCAGTACTTC. This gives the protein CASSREWASGPSSYEQYF.

This clone was seen a handful of times. This chain joins TRBV4-1 and TRBJ2-1; TRBD2 is a possible D gene (5 bases). Looked up from germline, CDR1 is MGHRA and CDR2 is YSYEKL. This CDR3 has 16 amino acids. Between the trimmed V and J ends, which lost 7 bases and 8 bases, there was a span of 24 bases. The CDR3 loop reads CASTNARVGLADEQFF. The CDR3 DNA is TGCGCCAGCACCAATGCCCGGGTCGGGCTAGCCGATGAGCAGTTCTTC.

The count of this clone is one. The J gene is TRBJ2-1, the V gene TRBV5-6, with 14 bases identical to TRBD2. This CDR3 has 15 amino acids. Germline V gene sequence: CDR1 SGHDT, CDR2 YYEEEE. With V trimmed by 4 bases and J by 6 bases, 3 bases remained unmatched. CDR3 nucleotide sequence: TGTGCCAGCAGCCCCGGGACTAGCGGGAGCAATGAGCAGTTCTTC. Translating it yields CASSPGTSGSNEQFF. Variable domain in full (rest from reference TRBV5-6 and TRBJ2-1): DAGVTQSPTHLIKTRGQQVTLRCSPKSGHDTVSWYQQALGQGPQFIFQYYEEEERQRGNFPDRFSGHQFPNYSSELNVNALLLGDSALYLCASSPGTSGSNEQFFGPGTRLTVL.

Details on this clone: The sample has other DNA sequences that encode this CDR3 too. The chain links TRBV27 to TRBJ1-1; tentatively, D is TRBD1 (6 bases). CDR1 is MNHEY and CDR2 is SMNVEV in the germline V gene (reference sequence). V gave up 6 bases and J gave up 5 bases, with 10 bases separating them. This CDR3 has 12 amino acids. The CDR3 sequence is CASSRGGTEAFF. The CDR3 bases are TGTGCCAGCAGCCGAGGGGGGACTGAAGCTTTCTTT.

The J gene is TRBJ1-1, the V gene TRBV30; D is perhaps TRBD1 (5 bases). This CDR3 comprises 14 residues. The germline V gene encodes CDR1 GTSNPN and CDR2 SVGIG (reference sequence). Trimming left V 5 bases short and J 5 bases short, with 18 bases between. The CDR3: CAWGGGTGGTEAFF. The CDR3 region has the DNA TGTGCCTGGGGGGGTGGCACGGGAGGGACTGAAGCTTTCTTT.

V and J are TRBV9 and TRBJ2-2, with 13 nucleotides matching TRBD2. The CDR3 covers 18 residues. From germline, CDR1 is SGDLS and CDR2 YYNGEE. The V and J ends lost 4 bases and 3 bases, in that order; junction bases with no gene match: 9. The CDR3 DNA is TGTGCCAGCAGCCCGCGTGGACTAGCGGGAGTCTACACCGGGGAGCTGTTTTTT. This encodes CASSPRGLAGVYTGELFF.

The chain has TRBV15 and TRBJ1-2, with D hard to call. The CDR3 contains 15 residues. The germline V and J ends were trimmed by 1 base and 4 bases, with 13 bases remaining between them. The germline V gene has CDR1 LNHNV and CDR2 YYDKDF (reference sequence). CDR3 protein: CATSRGVTDPYGYTF. In nucleotides, the CDR3 is TGTGCCACCAGCAGAGGGGTAACAGATCCCTATGGCTACACCTTC.

This chain links TRBV2 with TRBJ1-1; the D gene is possibly TRBD1 (5 bases). The length of the CDR3 is 11 residues. V lost 9 bases and J 5 bases, leaving 10 bases between the germline ends. CDR1 and CDR2 (germline): SNHLY, FYNNEI. For the CDR3, the DNA is TGTGCCAGTTCAGGGTGGACTGAAGCTTTCTTT. Its translation: CASSGWTEAFF.

The V and J genes are TRBV30 and TRBJ1-5; tentative D call: TRBD1 (6 bases). Trimming removed 3 bases from V and 11 bases from J, with 20 bases in between. The germline CDR1 and CDR2 sequences are GTSNPN and SVGIG (reference sequence). The length of the CDR3 is 14 residues. CDR3: CAWSADNRAAAQHF. The CDR3 region has the DNA TGTGCCTGGAGCGCAGATAACAGGGCCGCAGCCCAGCATTTT. The full variable domain, in which reference TRBV30 and TRBJ1-5 provide the parts outside the CDR3, is SQTIHQWPATLVQPVGSPLSLECTVEGTSNPNLYWYRQAAGRGLQLLFYSVGIGQISSEVPQNLSASRPQDRQFILSSKKLLLSDSGFYLCAWSADNRAAAQHFGDGTRLSIL.

This rearrangement joins TRBV20-1 to TRBJ2-3; no clear D. V dropped 6 bases and J dropped 6 bases, with 10 bases sitting between them. CDR3 length: 11 amino acids. Germline V gene sequence: CDR1 DFQATT, CDR2 SNEGSKA (reference sequence). The CDR3 DNA reads as TGCAGTGCGGAATATCAGGATACGCAGTATTTT. Translated: CSAEYQDTQYF.

This clone was counted at least ten times. CDR3 sequence reads: CASSGQGVNYGYTF. In nucleotides, the CDR3 is TGTGCCAGCAGTGGACAGGGAGTGAACTATGGCTACACCTTC. The genes are TRBV2 and TRBJ1-2, with 7 bases aligning to TRBD1. This CDR3 has 14 amino acids. Trimming at V came to 4 bases and at J to 2 bases, leaving 4 bases not matched to a gene. Germline V gene lookup returns CDR1 SNHLY and CDR2 FYNNEI.

This sequence joins TRBV5-1 and TRBJ1-2, with 9 bases matching TRBD1. J was trimmed by 3 bases and V by 2 bases; bases with no gene match: 2. This CDR3 has 14 residues. Looked up from germline, CDR1 is SGHRS and CDR2 is YFSETQ. The CDR3 DNA sequence: TGCGCCAGCAGCTTACAGGGGGCAGACTATGGCTACACCTTC. Its translation: CASSLQGADYGYTF.

This chain uses TRBV9 with TRBJ1-2; TRBD1 matches 10 bases. Germline CDR1 SGDLS, CDR2 YYNGEE. The CDR3 is made up of 13 amino acids. V lost 0 bases, J lost 10 bases, and 3 bases stayed unmatched. CDR3 residues: CASSVGDRGYYTF. The CDR3, as DNA: TGTGCCAGCAGCGTAGGGGACAGGGGTTACTACACCTTC. The variable domain in full, completed from reference TRBV9 and TRBJ1-2, reads DSGVTQTPKHLITATGQRVTLRCSPRSGDLSVYWYQQSLDQGLQFLIQYYNGEERAKGNILERFSAQQFPDLHSELNLSSLELGDSALYFCASSVGDRGYYTFGSGTRLTVV.

This chain connects TRBV5-4 to TRBJ2-7, with D perhaps matching TRBD2 (6 bases). V lost 4 bases and J 2 bases, leaving 16 bases between the germline ends. Per the germline V gene, CDR1 is SGHNT and CDR2 is YYREEE (reference sequence). The CDR3 spans 15 residues. The CDR3 DNA reads TGTGCCAGCAGCGTGGGCGCGGGATTCGCCTACGAGCAGTACTTC. Translated, it gives CASSVGAGFAYEQYF.

V usage is TRBV7-2 and J usage is TRBJ2-7, with D perhaps assigned TRBD1 or TRBD2 (5 bases each). This CDR3 is 16 amino acids long. The V gene's germline CDR1 is SGHTA and CDR2 FQGNSA. Trimming removed 10 bases from V and 4 bases from J, with 26 bases in between. The CDR3 sequence: CATAPTLGRSGYEQYF. CDR3 DNA sequence: TGTGCCACAGCTCCTACTCTGGGGCGCTCGGGGTACGAGCAGTACTTC.

The J gene is TRBJ1-2, the V gene TRBV25-1; D is uncertain. CDR1 is MGHDK, CDR2 SYGVNS, per germline. This CDR3 spans 15 amino acids. Trimming removed 5 bases from V and 4 bases from J, with 17 bases in between. CDR3 protein: CASSPQGALPYGYTF. The DNA for the CDR3 is TGTGCCAGCAGTCCTCAAGGAGCGCTTCCCTATGGCTACACCTTC.

This clone has just one count. The chain uses TRBV11-3 and TRBJ2-3; D unresolved. From germline, CDR1 is SGHNT and CDR2 YENEEA. The CDR3 extends over 14 amino acids. The V gene lost 5 bases and the J gene lost 3 bases, with 12 bases spanning the gap. The CDR3 DNA follows: TGTGCCAGCAGCCTCTCGGGTGATACAGATACGCAGTATTTT. It is translated as CASSLSGDTDTQYF.

The chain is built from TRBV25-1 and TRBJ2-5; D is perhaps TRBD2 (5 bases). The CDR3 is 13 residues long. The germline V gene encodes CDR1 MGHDK and CDR2 SYGVNS. The V end was cut by 10 bases, the J end by 1 base, with 13 bases between. The CDR3 is CANGDRGQETQYF. DNA for the CDR3: TGTGCCAACGGGGATCGAGGCCAAGAGACCCAGTACTTC.